This T cell receptor beta chain was observed in a study of blood T cell repertoires in COVID-19. Data came from immunoSEQ multiplex PCR; TCRdb stores just in-frame clones and leaves some out. The table shows 150,000 to 200,000 clones, with roughly 86% occurring only once. The trim removed 3 bases at V and 3 bases at J, leaving 17 bases unmatched. Germline V lookup: CDR1 DFQATT, CDR2 SNEGSKA (reference sequence). The CDR3 loop spans 19 amino acids. This TCR was sampled from a man aged 18 to 29 with acute or convalescent COVID-19. The rearrangement joins TRBV20-1 to TRBJ2-7; 13 nucleotides align to TRBD2. Sequencing was done on a sample of peripheral blood. The CDR3 here is CSASGSVFGLAGADYEQYV. CDR3 sequence (DNA): TGCAGTGCTAGTGGTTCAGTCTTCGGACTAGCGGGAGCAGACTACGAGCAGTACGTC.